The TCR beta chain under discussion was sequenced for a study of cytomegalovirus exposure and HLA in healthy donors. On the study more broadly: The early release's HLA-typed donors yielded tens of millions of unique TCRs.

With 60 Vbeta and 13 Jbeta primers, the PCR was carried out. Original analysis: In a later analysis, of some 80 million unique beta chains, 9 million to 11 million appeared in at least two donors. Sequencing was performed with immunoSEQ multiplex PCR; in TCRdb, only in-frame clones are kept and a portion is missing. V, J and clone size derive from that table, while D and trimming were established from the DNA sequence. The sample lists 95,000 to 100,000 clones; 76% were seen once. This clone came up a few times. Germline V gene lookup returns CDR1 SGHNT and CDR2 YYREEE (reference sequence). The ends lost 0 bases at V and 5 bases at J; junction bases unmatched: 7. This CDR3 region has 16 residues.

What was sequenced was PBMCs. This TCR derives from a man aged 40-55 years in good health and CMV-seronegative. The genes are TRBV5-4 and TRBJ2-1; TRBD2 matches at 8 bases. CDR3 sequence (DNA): TGTGCCAGCAGCTTGGAGTGGGCGGGGGGCGACAATGAGCAGTTCTTC. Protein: CASSLEWAGGDNEQFF.